This TCR beta chain was recovered during a study of monozygotic twins with inflammatory bowel disease. TCRdb derives one entry per CDR3 protein from the 5' RACE reads, leaving out DNA. This sample's clone table lists roughly 200,000 distinct CDR3 sequences. Donors each gave approximately 2.6 ml of blood. Germline loops: CDR1 SGHTA, CDR2 FQGNSA. The CDR3 runs 13 residues. This sequence joins TRBV7-2 and TRBJ1-1. The sequence derives from a human donor with ulcerative colitis or Crohn's disease, or a healthy co-twin of an affected twin (not recorded which). The material sequenced was blood. Here the CDR3 reads CASSRTGITEAFF.